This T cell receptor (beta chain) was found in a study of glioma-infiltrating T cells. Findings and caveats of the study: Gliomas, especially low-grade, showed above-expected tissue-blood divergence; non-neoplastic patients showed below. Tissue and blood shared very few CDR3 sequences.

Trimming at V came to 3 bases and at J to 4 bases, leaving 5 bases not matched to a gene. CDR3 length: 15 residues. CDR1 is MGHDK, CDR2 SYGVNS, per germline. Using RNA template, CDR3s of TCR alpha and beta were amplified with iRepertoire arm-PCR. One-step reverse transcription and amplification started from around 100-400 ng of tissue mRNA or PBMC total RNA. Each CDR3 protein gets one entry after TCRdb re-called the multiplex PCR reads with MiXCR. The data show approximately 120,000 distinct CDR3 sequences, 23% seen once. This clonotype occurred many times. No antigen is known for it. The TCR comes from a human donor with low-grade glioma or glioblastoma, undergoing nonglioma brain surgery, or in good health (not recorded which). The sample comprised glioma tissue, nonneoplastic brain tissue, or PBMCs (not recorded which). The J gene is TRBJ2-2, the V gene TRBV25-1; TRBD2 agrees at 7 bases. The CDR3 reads CASSDPSGGTGELFF. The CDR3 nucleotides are TGTGCCAGCAGTGACCCTAGCGGAGGCACCGGGGAGCTGTTTTTT.